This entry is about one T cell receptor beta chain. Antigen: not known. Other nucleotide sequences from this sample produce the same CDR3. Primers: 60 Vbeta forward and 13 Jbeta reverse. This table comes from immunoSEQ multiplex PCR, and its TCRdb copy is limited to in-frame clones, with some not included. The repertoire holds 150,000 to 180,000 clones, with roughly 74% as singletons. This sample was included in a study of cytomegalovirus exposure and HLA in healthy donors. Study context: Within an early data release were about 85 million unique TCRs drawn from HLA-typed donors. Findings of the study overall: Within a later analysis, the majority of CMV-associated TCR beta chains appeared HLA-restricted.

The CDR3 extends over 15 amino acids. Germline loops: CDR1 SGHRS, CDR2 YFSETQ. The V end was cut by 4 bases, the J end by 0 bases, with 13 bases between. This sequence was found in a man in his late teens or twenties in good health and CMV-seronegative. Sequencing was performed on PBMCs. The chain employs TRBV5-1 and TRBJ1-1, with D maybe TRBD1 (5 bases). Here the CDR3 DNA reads TGCGCCAGCAGCCCGGCTGGGGCCATGAACACTGAAGCTTTCTTT. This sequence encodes CASSPAGAMNTEAFF.